This T cell receptor (beta chain) was captured in a study of cytomegalovirus exposure and HLA in healthy donors listed by TCRdb under 2017. Study-level background: The 700 or so repertoires of the first cohort and the approximately 110 validation repertoires were produced on the same platform, according to a later analysis. The study was designed to test whether signatures of past pathogen exposure could be identified by cataloging public T cell receptors. Besides the first cohort of around 670 subjects, a separate validation cohort made up of 120 different subjects was used. To predict cytomegalovirus infection status, the study combined high-throughput TCR immunosequencing, statistical association of individual TCRs with disease status, and machine learning.

Donors formed part of the validation cohort, which comprised 120 or so subjects and was distinct from the first cohort of 690 or so subjects. Results and caveats for the whole study, not just this receptor: Of the cluster scores, approximately 95% were above 0 in a later analysis, which found that TCRs clustered in the first cohort also tended to co-occur in the 120 validation repertoires. The study listed 164 TCR beta chains as associated with cytomegalovirus. A few of the identified cytomegalovirus-associated TCR beta chains were confirmed in vitro to be specific for cytomegalovirus antigens. The authors suggested that the approach could potentially be generalized to other disease states and immunological phenotypes. The validation cohort had no HLA typing available for a later analysis, so co-occurrence within that cohort was assessed over all 110 or so repertoires. Most TCR sequences were observed very rarely across donors, whereas some public TCRs were present in many individuals. The classifier was reported to diagnose cytomegalovirus status with high specificity and sensitivity in both the original cohort and the validation cohort.

The CDR3 runs 15 residues from the cysteine to the phenylalanine. Left in the record is the CDR3 DNA by itself, 45 bases read in frame from the first base. The germline V and J ends show losses of 0 bases and 8 bases respectively, and no gene match explains 8 bases of the junction. Based on the germline V gene, the CDR1 and CDR2 sequences are SGDLS and YYNGEE. Note on this clone: What antigen it recognizes has not been identified. No base-level quality is on record; no much larger clone is a single base apart.

Libraries came from the immunoSEQ multiplex PCR assay. Processing in the source paper ran as follows. To diagnose cytomegalovirus status from the catalog of TCR beta chain sequences, a statistical classification framework was built. This is the immuneACCESS table as TCRdb keeps it, with only in-frame sequences that have V and J called. A part of the clones is gone; compared with another copy, unresolved V genes explain less than half, and the rest is unexplained. V, J and clone size derive from that table, while D and trimming were established from the DNA sequence. In all, the sample holds about 220,000 clones, and 80% to 85% of those were seen once. 11% to 15% of the sample belongs to the ten largest clones.

The sample taken for sequencing was PBMCs. This chain joins TRBV9 to TRBJ1-2; 9 bases in between match TRBD1. The TCR was taken from a young woman in good health and CMV-seropositive. The DNA is TGTGCCAGCAGCGTAGGCCTGCGACAGGGGGACGGCTACACCTTC. Its translation is CASSVGLRQGDGYTF.